The T cell receptor beta chain under discussion was sequenced for a study of shared clonotypes between healthy human individuals. Study outcomes and limitations: Generation of non-shared clonotypes was less probable than generation of clonotypes shared by all four donors.

Of note for this clone: Its antigen is unknown.

Profiled with immunoSEQ multiplex PCR; TCRdb holds only in-frame clones, not every one. The sample lists a few million clones; around 95% were seen once. The donors were all Caucasian adults (living in Nashville, Tennessee). The source material was naive CD4+ T cells sorted from blood. Subset in this sample: CD45RA+ positively selected. The source of this sequence is a man younger than 35 in good health.

Here the CDR3 reads CASSEFMGQLNGNTIYF. As DNA, the CDR3 is TGTGCCAGCAGTGAATTCATGGGACAGCTAAATGGAAACACCATATATTTT. This chain uses TRBV6-1 with TRBJ1-3; TRBD1 agrees at 7 bases. CDR1 and CDR2 from the germline V gene are MNHNS and SASEGT. The CDR3 totals 17 residues. The J segment lost 3 bases and the V segment lost 2 bases, leaving 10 bases of the junction unmatched.